This passage covers 25 T cell receptor beta chains from one sample sequenced in a study of blood T cell repertoires in COVID-19. Sequenced by immunoSEQ multiplex PCR; TCRdb stores in-frame clones only, minus some. The data hold roughly 180,000 clones, with about 78% observed a single time. Sequencing was carried out using peripheral blood. All receptors derive from a woman aged 45-65 years with active or convalescent COVID-19.

V and J are TRBV5-8 and TRBJ2-5; possible D gene TRBD2, 6 bases. Germline V gene lookup returns CDR1 SGHTS and CDR2 YDEGEE. This CDR3 has 14 residues. Trimming took 3 bases from V and 2 from J, leaving 11 bases between them. The CDR3 loop reads CASSSRDWQETQYF. The DNA of the CDR3 is TGTGCCAGCAGCTCTAGGGACTGGCAAGAGACCCAGTACTTC.

In its sample, this clone was seen once. V gene TRBV7-2 combines with J gene TRBJ1-1; 8 bases fit TRBD1. V gave up 5 bases and J gave up 0 bases; unmatched junction bases: 5. This CDR3 contains 15 residues. CDR1 and CDR2 (germline): SGHTA, FQGNSA. As DNA, the CDR3 is TGTGCCAGCAGCCCTACAGGGGGAATGAACACTGAAGCTTTCTTT. Amino acid sequence: CASSPTGGMNTEAFF.

The V gene is TRBV29-1, the J gene TRBJ1-1; D is uncertain. The length of the CDR3 is 11 residues. Trimming took off 7 bases at V and 4 bases at J, with 10 bases between the two ends. Germline V gene lookup returns CDR1 SQVTM and CDR2 ANQGSEA. CDR3 loop: CSAERSTEAFF. The CDR3 DNA follows: TGCAGCGCTGAGAGGAGCACTGAAGCTTTCTTT.

This chain links TRBV9 with TRBJ2-3, with TRBD2 matching over 12 bases. Germline V CDR1 and CDR2: SGDLS, YYNGEE. The CDR3 extends over 14 amino acids. After removal of 5 bases from V and 6 bases from J, the junction contained 4 bases not matched to a gene. The chain's CDR3 is CASSDGLAGDTQYF. CDR3 DNA: TGTGCCAGCAGTGATGGACTAGCGGGGGATACGCAGTATTTT.

The gene calls are TRBV7-8 and TRBJ2-3; weak D call: TRBD2 (6 bases). The CDR3 has 15 amino acids. V lost 5 bases and J lost 2, with 14 bases in between. Germline V lookup: CDR1 SGHVS, CDR2 FQNEAQ. The CDR3 sequence: CASSLRDFPTDTQYF. CDR3 DNA: TGTGCCAGCAGCCTAAGGGACTTCCCCACAGATACGCAGTATTTT.

The V gene is TRBV27, the J gene TRBJ2-1; no definite D call. Trimming removed 2 bases at V and 0 bases at J, with 5 bases between. Per germline, CDR1 MNHEY and CDR2 SMNVEV (reference sequence). The CDR3 sequence is 14 residues long. CDR3: CASSLSYSYNEQFF. CDR3 coding DNA: TGTGCCAGCAGTTTAAGCTACTCCTACAATGAGCAGTTCTTC.

This clone was seen a few times. The rearrangement uses TRBV19 and TRBJ1-1; D unclear. CDR1 is LNHDA and CDR2 is SQIVND in the germline V gene (reference sequence). The CDR3 length is 16 residues. Trimming removed 8 bases at V and 0 bases at J, with 19 bases between. The CDR3 nucleotides are TGTGCCAGTGCGATGTCTGGGCAGTACTTGAACACTGAAGCTTTCTTT. This gives the protein CASAMSGQYLNTEAFF.

Points on this clone: Additional DNA sequences in this sample encode the identical CDR3. V is TRBV28 and J is TRBJ1-1; possible D gene TRBD1, 6 bases. Germline V gene sequence: CDR1 MDHEN, CDR2 SYDVKM. V shed 5 bases and J shed 4 bases, with 11 bases lying between them. The CDR3 is 13 amino acids. As DNA, the CDR3 is TGTGCCAGCAGTACAGGGCTTGGCACTGAAGCTTTCTTT. Translated, it gives CASSTGLGTEAFF.

This clone has a single count. The chain has TRBV11-2 and TRBJ1-3; a possible D gene is TRBD1 (5 bases). CDR3 length equals 13 residues. The germline V gene encodes CDR1 SGHAT and CDR2 FQNNGV. Trimming pared 4 bases from V and 5 bases from J, leaving 9 bases between. Here the CDR3 DNA reads TGTGCCAGCAGCTCCCAGGGTCGAAACACCATATATTTT. It codes for CASSSQGRNTIYF.

The chain combines TRBV19 with TRBJ1-5, with 7 positions matching TRBD1. V lost 3 bases to trimming and J lost 5 bases; unmatched junction nucleotides: 1. The CDR3 runs to 13 residues. The V gene's germline CDR1 is LNHDA and CDR2 SQIVND (reference sequence). The CDR3 loop is CASSIRGDQPQHF. In DNA form, the CDR3 reads TGTGCCAGTAGTATCAGGGGGGATCAGCCCCAGCATTTT. The full variable domain, completed using reference TRBV19 and TRBJ1-5, is DGGITQSPKYLFRKEGQNVTLSCEQNLNHDAMYWYRQDPGQGLRLIYYSQIVNDFQKGDIAEGYSVSREKKESFPLTVTSAQKNPTAFYLCASSIRGDQPQHFGDGTRLSIL.

This chain links TRBV6-6 with TRBJ1-1; D call uncertain. CDR3 length equals 12 residues. Germline-derived CDR1 and CDR2 are MNHNY and SVGAGI (reference sequence). Trimming removed 6 bases at V and 4 bases at J, with 9 bases between. CDR3 DNA sequence: TGTGCCAGCAGCCCAACTACCACTGAAGCTTTCTTT. Translating it yields CASSPTTTEAFF.

The rearrangement uses TRBV6-6 and TRBJ2-7; 8 positions agree with TRBD2. The germline V gene encodes CDR1 MNHNY and CDR2 SVGAGI (reference sequence). V shed 4 bases and J 1 base; nucleotides not matched to a gene: 9. The CDR3 spans 16 residues. The CDR3 nucleotides read TGTGCCAGCAGTTCCCCAAGCGGGGGCCCTTCCTACGAGCAGTACTTC. Its translation: CASSSPSGGPSYEQYF.

The V call is TRBV6-5, the J call TRBJ1-2; TRBD1 aligns across 7 bases. The CDR3 extends over 15 amino acids. Germline V CDR1 and CDR2: MNHEY, SVGAGI. J was trimmed by 2 bases and V by 8 bases; bases with no gene match: 11. This chain's CDR3 is CASSRQQGTNYGYTF. CDR3 DNA: TGTGCCAGCTCAAGGCAACAGGGGACCAACTATGGCTACACCTTC.

As for this clone: The junction and the germline gene differ at one end; a read error may be behind it. The chain has TRBV10-3 and TRBJ2-5, with no clear D. This CDR3 has 14 residues. Looked up from germline, CDR1 is ENHRY and CDR2 is SYGVKD. The CDR3 sequence is CAISDPALGGHPNF. The CDR3 nucleotides are TGTGCCATCAGTGACCCCGCACTCGGCGGCCACCCCAACTTC.

This rearrangement joins TRBV5-5 to TRBJ2-7, with D perhaps TRBD1 (6 bases). There are 14 residues in the CDR3. From germline, CDR1 is SGHKS and CDR2 YYEKEE (reference sequence). V was shortened by 0 bases and J by 4 bases, with 11 bases between the two germline ends. The CDR3 loop reads CASSLEPQGYEQYF. CDR3 DNA: TGTGCCAGCAGCTTGGAACCGCAGGGGTACGAGCAGTACTTC.

The table lists this clone with a count of one. The chain employs TRBV7-9 and TRBJ1-5; 9 bases map to TRBD1. This CDR3 region has 14 residues. The germline V gene has CDR1 SEHNR and CDR2 FQNEAQ (reference sequence). Losses at the gene ends were 6 bases for V and 4 bases for J; bases not matched to a gene: 4. CDR3 region: CASSPGQGNQPQHF. CDR3 DNA sequence: TGTGCCAGCAGTCCGGGACAGGGAAATCAGCCCCAGCATTTT.

The J gene is TRBJ2-7, the V gene TRBV7-9; 9 positions agree with TRBD1. CDR1 is SEHNR, CDR2 FQNEAQ, per germline (reference sequence). V lost 1 base to trimming and J lost 5 bases; unmatched junction nucleotides: 3. The CDR3 is 14 amino acids. CDR3 in DNA: TGTGCCAGCAGCTTAGGGACAGGGGCTGACGAGCAGTACTTC. It translates to CASSLGTGADEQYF.

The rearrangement uses TRBV5-1 and TRBJ2-7; TRBD1 matches at 7 bases. The CDR3 totals 14 residues. V lost 4 bases and J lost 1; bases outside the gene matches: 5. Germline V gene lookup returns CDR1 SGHRS and CDR2 YFSETQ. The CDR3 protein is CASSPGTVSYEQYF. CDR3 in DNA: TGCGCCAGCAGCCCCGGGACAGTATCCTACGAGCAGTACTTC.

The CDR3 DNA reads TGTGCCAGCAGCGTCGTTGTCGGGGACACAGATACGCAGTATTTT. Amino acid sequence: CASSVVVGDTDTQYF. The V call is TRBV2, the J call TRBJ2-3; the D gene is possibly TRBD2 (5 bases). Germline CDR1 and CDR2: SNHLY and FYNNEI. The length of the CDR3 is 15 residues. V was pared by 6 bases and J by 2 bases, with 15 bases between. Drawing the rest from reference TRBV2 and TRBJ2-3, the complete variable domain is EPEVTQTPSHQVTQMGQEVILRCVPISNHLYFYWYRQILGQKVEFLVSFYNNEISEKSEIFDDQFSVERPDGSNFTLKIRSTKLEDSAMYFCASSVVVGDTDTQYFGPGTRLTVL.

The chain joins TRBV30 to TRBJ1-1, with TRBD1 matching over 8 bases. Germline values: CDR1 GTSNPN, CDR2 SVGIG (reference sequence). The CDR3 sequence is 17 residues long. V was pared by 3 bases and J by 0 bases, with 12 bases of the junction left unmatched. The DNA of the CDR3 is TGTGCCTGGAGGGGAGCACCAGGGGGCATGATGAACACTGAAGCTTTCTTT. As protein: CAWRGAPGGMMNTEAFF.

This clone was seen just once. The chain is built from TRBV5-6 and TRBJ2-7; 7 bases line up with TRBD2. The germline V gene has CDR1 SGHDT and CDR2 YYEEEE. This CDR3 spans 16 amino acids. The V segment lost 0 bases and the J segment 0 bases; nucleotides outside the gene matches: 6. In nucleotides, the CDR3 is TGTGCCAGCAGCTTGGCGGGTAGCGGGTCCTCCTACGAGCAGTACTTC. Its translation is CASSLAGSGSSYEQYF.

The CDR3 sequence is CATYRQSMNTEAFF. Written as DNA, the CDR3 is TGTGCCACCTACCGACAGTCCATGAACACTGAAGCTTTCTTT. The chain combines TRBV28 with TRBJ1-1; weak D call: TRBD1 (5 bases). V was trimmed by 10 bases and J by 0 bases, leaving 15 bases between them. Germline CDR1 is MDHEN and CDR2 is SYDVKM. The CDR3 loop spans 14 amino acids.

V gene TRBV25-1 combines with J gene TRBJ2-3; TRBD1 agrees at 7 bases. This CDR3 has 15 amino acids. Germline CDR1 and CDR2: MGHDK and SYGVNS. J was trimmed by 2 bases and V by 1 base; bases with no gene match: 3. CDR3 region: CASSESDRVTDTQYF. The CDR3 DNA sequence: TGTGCCAGCAGTGAATCCGACAGGGTCACAGATACGCAGTATTTT. The whole variable domain, remainder taken from reference TRBV25-1 and TRBJ2-3, is EADIYQTPRYLVIGTGKKITLECSQTMGHDKMYWYQQDPGMELHLIHYSYGVNSTEKGDLSSESTVSRIRTEHFPLTLESARPSHTSQYLCASSESDRVTDTQYFGPGTRLTVL.

This clone has a handful of counts. The chain carries TRBV14 and TRBJ1-1; D remains unclear. Germline-derived CDR1 and CDR2 are SGHDN and FVKESK. There are 13 residues in the CDR3. V lost 5 bases and J 1 base, leaving 8 bases between the germline ends. The CDR3 DNA reads TGTGCCAGCAGCTTACAGCAGAACACTGAAGCTTTCTTT. Translation gives CASSLQQNTEAFF.

The CDR3 sequence: CASSREPSRQGDGYTF. The CDR3 region has the DNA TGTGCCAGCAGCCGAGAGCCGTCCCGACAGGGGGATGGCTACACCTTC. The genes are TRBV4-2 and TRBJ1-2, with TRBD1 matching over 9 bases. The CDR3 sequence is 16 residues long. Germline V lookup: CDR1 LGHNA, CDR2 YNFKEQ. Trimming at V came to 4 bases and at J to 6 bases, leaving 12 bases not matched to a gene.